The clone carrying this T cell receptor beta chain was seen only a few times. Its specificity is not known. Trimming stripped 1 base from V and 7 bases from J, with 11 bases between. This CDR3 is built from 15 residues. The germline V gene encodes CDR1 SGHAT and CDR2 FQNNGV. Construction of the TCRbeta library involved unique molecular identifiers. TCRdb re-called the PCR reads with MiXCR, one entry per CDR3 protein. The top ten hold approximately 30% of the sample, which has about 980,000 distinct CDR3 sequences, 25% to 35% seen once. The data are from a study of T-cell reconstitution after alpha-beta-depleted transplantation in children. General study findings and limits: A year post-transplant, T-cell counts and diversity derived mostly from newly produced T cells.

Source: PBMCs, mostly from graft donor cells, taken 360 days after TCRalphabeta/CD19-depleted stem cell transplant. The source is a boy under three years old who had a stem cell transplant for SCID, so the T cells may come from the graft donor. The chain links TRBV11-2 to TRBJ1-6; TRBD1 is a possible D gene (6 bases). CDR3 region: CASSLVRTGNSPLHF. CDR3 nucleotides: TGTGCCAGCAGCTTAGTGCGAACAGGGAATTCACCCCTCCACTTT. The variable domain in full, completed from reference TRBV11-2 and TRBJ1-6, reads EAGVAQSPRYKIIEKRQSVAFWCNPISGHATLYWYQQILGQGPKLLIQFQNNGVVDDSQLPKDRFSAERLKGVDSTLKIQPAKLEDSAVYLCASSLVRTGNSPLHFGNGTRLTVT.